These T cell receptor beta chains were read from a single sample in a study of cytomegalovirus exposure and HLA in healthy donors. Sequenced by immunoSEQ multiplex PCR; TCRdb stores in-frame clones only, minus some. Of about 130,000 clones in the sample, over 75% were seen once. The sample consisted of PBMCs. These receptor sequences come from a man aged 50-59 years in good health and CMV-seronegative. The CDR3 runs from the conserved cysteine through the conserved F or W. A D gene is named only where the DNA matches it firmly. Some rows mark clone size as missing; the rest say once, few, many or name a class of expanded clone.

13	TRBV18	.	TRBJ2-3	.	TGTGCCAGCTCACTCTCAGGGGCAGATACGCAGTATTTT	CASSLSGADTQYF
14	TRBV5-1	TRBD2	TRBJ2-1	.	TGCGCCAGCAGCTCGGGTGCCGGGAGGCGCGAGCAGTTCTTC	CASSSGAGRREQFF
16	TRBV19	TRBD2	TRBJ2-3	.	TGTGCCAGTAGTATAGAGGGTAGCGGGAGTCTCGAGACGCAGTATTTT	CASSIEGSGSLETQYF
14	TRBV29-1	TRBD2	TRBJ2-2	.	TGCAGCGGATCCGGGACTAGCGGCACCGGGGAGCTGTTTTTT	CSGSGTSGTGELFF
14	TRBV9	TRBD1	TRBJ1-5	.	TGTGCCAGCAGCGTAGGGACAGGAGCACAGCCCCAGCATTTT	CASSVGTGAQPQHF
13	TRBV5-4	.	TRBJ1-5	few	TGTGCCAGCAGCCCAGGGAGCAATCAGCCCCAGCATTTT	CASSPGSNQPQHF
16	TRBV2	.	TRBJ2-1	few	TGTGCCAGCCTTGTAGCGGCGGTGAGCTCCTACAATGAGCAGTTCTTC	CASLVAAVSSYNEQFF
18	TRBV19	TRBD1	TRBJ1-5	once	TGTGCCAGTAGTATAGGTAGTAAAACAGGGGGCCTTCATCAGCCCCAGCATTTT	CASSIGSKTGGLHQPQHF
14	TRBV6-6	TRBD2	TRBJ2-7	few	TGTGCCAGCAGGCCCGGGACTAGTTATTACGAGCAGTACTTC	CASRPGTSYYEQYF
15	TRBV4-3	TRBD2	TRBJ2-1	.	TGCGCCAGCAGCCCCGGGACTAGGGGTTTCAATGAGCAGTTCTTC	CASSPGTRGFNEQFF
22	TRBV27	TRBD2	TRBJ2-3	.	TGTGCCAGCAGTTTAATCGAGCGTAGTAGCGGGAGGACACGAGAAAGCACAGATACGCAGTATTTT	CASSLIERSSGRTRESTDTQYF
11	TRBV20-1	.	TRBJ2-3	.	TGCAGTGCTTCCCTAGACGATACGCAGTATTTT	CSASLDDTQYF
17	TRBV4-3	TRBD2	TRBJ2-1	.	TGCGCCAGCAGCCAAGATCGTTTGATAGCGGGAGACAATGAGCAGTTCTTC	CASSQDRLIAGDNEQFF
14	TRBV30	TRBD1	TRBJ2-2	.	TGTGCCTGTAGGACAGGGGGCATGGCCGGGGAGCTGTTTTTT	CACRTGGMAGELFF
14	TRBV7-9	.	TRBJ2-5	.	TGTGCCAGCAGCTTAGCGCAAGGGGGAGAGACCCAGTACTTC	CASSLAQGGETQYF
15	TRBV7-2	TRBD2	TRBJ2-5	.	TGTGCCAGCAGCTTTAGAGCCGGGAGGGGAGAGACCCAGTACTTC	CASSFRAGRGETQYF
15	TRBV28	TRBD2	TRBJ2-7	few	TGTGCCAGCAGCAAGAGCGGGAGTAGTTCTTACGAGCAGTACTTC	CASSKSGSSSYEQYF
17	TRBV4-1	TRBD2	TRBJ2-5	.	TGCGCCAGCAGCCAACGGACTAGCGGGTCCCCTCCCCAAACCCAGTACTTC	CASSQRTSGSPPQTQYF
13	TRBV5-1	.	TRBJ2-7	.	TGCGCCAGCAGCTTCACAGCGGACTACGAGCAGTACTTC	CASSFTADYEQYF
20	TRBV19	TRBD2	TRBJ2-1	.	TGTGCCAGTAGTCTGTCCGGGACTAGCGTCTCGCGCTACTCCTACAATGAGCAGTTCTTC	CASSLSGTSVSRYSYNEQFF
13	TRBV11-2	.	TRBJ1-2	.	TGTGCCAGCAGCTCCTTAACTAACTATGGCTACACCTTC	CASSSLTNYGYTF
14	TRBV7-9	TRBD1	TRBJ1-1	.	TGTGCCAGCAGCCTGGGACAGGCGAACACTGAAGCTTTCTTT	CASSLGQANTEAFF
17	TRBV30	TRBD1	TRBJ2-3	.	TGTGCCTGGAGTGTACAGCAGACAGGGGGAGCTTTTGGTACGCAGTATTTT	CAWSVQQTGGAFGTQYF
16	TRBV10-1	.	TRBJ1-4	once	TGCGCCAGCAGTGACAGGTTCTTCGGCTCTAATGAAAAACTGTTTTTT	CASSDRFFGSNEKLFF
13	TRBV29-1	.	TRBJ2-2	.	TGCAGCGTTGTATTCGGGTACACCGGGGAGCTGTTTTTT	CSVVFGYTGELFF
14	TRBV18	.	TRBJ2-2	.	TGTGCCAGCTCCCTCGGGGCGAACACCGGGGAGCTGTTTTTT	CASSLGANTGELFF